A selection of T cell receptor beta chains follows, all from one sample in a study of tumor and adjacent non-tumor tissue in lung cancer. TCRdb re-analysed the multiplex PCR reads in MiXCR, keeping a single row per CDR3 protein. The table lists approximately 82,000 distinct CDR3 sequences, just over 75% of them singletons. Sequencing was performed on distant non-tumor lung tissue. The receptors originated from a man between 65 and 79 years old with non-small cell lung cancer. Both conserved end residues are trimmed from each CDR3. Where a row states a size, it is once, few, many or the class of an expanded clone; other rows omit it.

clone size: -; V gene: TRBV10-1; J gene: TRBJ2-1; CDR3 protein: TSARGGSYNEQL
clone size: -; V gene: TRBV7-2; J gene: TRBJ2-3; CDR3 protein: ASRTGGMRTDTQY
clone size: -; V gene: TRBV20-1; J gene: TRBJ2-1; CDR3 protein: SAVPRGTNEQF
clone size: -; V gene: TRBV11-1; J gene: TRBJ1-2; CDR3 protein: ASTLYRYGYT
clone size: -; V gene: TRBV11-2; J gene: TRBJ2-2; CDR3 protein: ASSLVSTGVTWELF
clone size: -; V gene: TRBV29-1; J gene: TRBJ2-3; CDR3 protein: TLLPFVTGGDTDMQY
clone size: few; V gene: TRBV6-5; J gene: TRBJ2-1; CDR3 protein: VSGRPGSFNEQF
clone size: few; V gene: TRBV30; J gene: TRBJ2-7; CDR3 protein: AWSGQGSEQY
clone size: once; V gene: TRBV29-1; J gene: TRBJ2-5; CDR3 protein: IVADRFQETQY
clone size: -; V gene: TRBV6-5; J gene: TRBJ2-3; CDR3 protein: ASSLISGANTQY
clone size: -; V gene: TRBV10-2; J gene: TRBJ1-5; CDR3 protein: ASSEHHSNQPQH
clone size: -; V gene: TRBV28; J gene: TRBJ1-2; CDR3 protein: ASRNMTVNYGYT
clone size: -; V gene: TRBV5-1; J gene: TRBJ2-5; CDR3 protein: ASSLVLAGDTA
clone size: -; V gene: TRBV11-3; J gene: TRBJ2-3; CDR3 protein: ANSLERTGFRDTQY
clone size: many; V gene: TRBV6-1; J gene: TRBJ1-1; CDR3 protein: ASSENSLTNTEAF